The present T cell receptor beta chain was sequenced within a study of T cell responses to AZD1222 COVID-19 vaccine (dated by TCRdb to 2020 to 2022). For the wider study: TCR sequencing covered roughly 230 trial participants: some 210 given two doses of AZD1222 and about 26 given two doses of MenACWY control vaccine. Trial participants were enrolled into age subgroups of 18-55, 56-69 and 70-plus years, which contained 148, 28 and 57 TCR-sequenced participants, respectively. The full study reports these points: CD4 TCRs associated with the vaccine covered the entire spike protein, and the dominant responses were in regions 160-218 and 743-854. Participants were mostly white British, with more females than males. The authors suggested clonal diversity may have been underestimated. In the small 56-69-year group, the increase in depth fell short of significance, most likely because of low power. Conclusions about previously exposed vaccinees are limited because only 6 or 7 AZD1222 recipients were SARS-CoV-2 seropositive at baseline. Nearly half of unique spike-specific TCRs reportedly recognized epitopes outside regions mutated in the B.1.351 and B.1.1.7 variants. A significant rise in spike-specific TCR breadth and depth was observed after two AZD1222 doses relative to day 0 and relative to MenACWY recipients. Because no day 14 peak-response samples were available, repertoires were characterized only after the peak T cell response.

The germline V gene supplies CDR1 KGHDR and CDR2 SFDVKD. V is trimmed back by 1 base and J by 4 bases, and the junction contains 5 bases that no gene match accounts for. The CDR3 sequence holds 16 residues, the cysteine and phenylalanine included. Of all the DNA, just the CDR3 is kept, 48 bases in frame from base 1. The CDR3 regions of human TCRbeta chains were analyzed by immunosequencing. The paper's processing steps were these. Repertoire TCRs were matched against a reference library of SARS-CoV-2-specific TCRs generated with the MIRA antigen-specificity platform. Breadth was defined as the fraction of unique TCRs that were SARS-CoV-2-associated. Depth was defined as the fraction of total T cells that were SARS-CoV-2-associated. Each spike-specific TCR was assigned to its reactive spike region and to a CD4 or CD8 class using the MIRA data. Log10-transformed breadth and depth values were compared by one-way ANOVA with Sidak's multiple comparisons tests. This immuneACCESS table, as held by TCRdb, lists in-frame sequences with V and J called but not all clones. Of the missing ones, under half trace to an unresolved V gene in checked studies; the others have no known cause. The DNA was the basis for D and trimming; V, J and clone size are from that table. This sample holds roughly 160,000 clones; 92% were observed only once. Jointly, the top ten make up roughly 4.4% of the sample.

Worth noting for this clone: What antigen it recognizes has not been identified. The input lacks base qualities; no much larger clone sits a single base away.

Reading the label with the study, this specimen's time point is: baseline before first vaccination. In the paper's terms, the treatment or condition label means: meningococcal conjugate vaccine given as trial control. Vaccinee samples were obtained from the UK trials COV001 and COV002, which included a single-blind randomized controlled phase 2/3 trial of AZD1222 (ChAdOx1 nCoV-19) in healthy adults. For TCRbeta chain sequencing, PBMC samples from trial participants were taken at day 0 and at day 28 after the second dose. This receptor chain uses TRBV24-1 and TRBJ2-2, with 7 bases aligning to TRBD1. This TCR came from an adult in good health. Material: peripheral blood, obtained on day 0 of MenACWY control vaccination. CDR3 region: CATSDLVQGRTGELFF. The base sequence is TGTGCCACCAGTGATTTAGTACAGGGGCGCACCGGGGAGCTGTTTTTT.